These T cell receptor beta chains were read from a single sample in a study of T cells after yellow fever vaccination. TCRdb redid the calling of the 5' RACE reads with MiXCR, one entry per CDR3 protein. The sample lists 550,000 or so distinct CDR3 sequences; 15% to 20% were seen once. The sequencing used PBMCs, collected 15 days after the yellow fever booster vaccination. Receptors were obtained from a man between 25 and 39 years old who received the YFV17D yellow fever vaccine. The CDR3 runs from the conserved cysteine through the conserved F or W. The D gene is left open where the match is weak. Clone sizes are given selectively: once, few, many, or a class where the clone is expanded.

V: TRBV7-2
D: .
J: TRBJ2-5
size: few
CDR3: CASSLGGKSETQYF
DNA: TGTGCCAGCAGCTTGGGGGGTAAATCTGAGACCCAGTACTTC

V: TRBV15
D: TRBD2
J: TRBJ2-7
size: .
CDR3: CATSRDKASGSRGEQYF
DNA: TGTGCCACCAGCAGAGATAAGGCTAGCGGGAGTCGGGGCGAGCAGTACTTC

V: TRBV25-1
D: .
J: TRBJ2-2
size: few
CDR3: CASSELGNRPGELFF
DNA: TGTGCCAGCAGTGAATTAGGCAACCGCCCCGGGGAGCTGTTTTTT

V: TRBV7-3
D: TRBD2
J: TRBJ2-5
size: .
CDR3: CASSRGSTETQYF
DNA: TGTGCCAGCAGCCGCGGGAGTACGGAGACCCAGTACTTC

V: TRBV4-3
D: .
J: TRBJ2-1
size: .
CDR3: CASSPWKSSYNEQFF
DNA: TGCGCCAGCAGCCCTTGGAAGAGCTCCTACAATGAGCAGTTCTTC

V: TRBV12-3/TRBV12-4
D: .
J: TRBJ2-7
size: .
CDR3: CASSPGGVREYEQYF
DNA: TGTGCCAGCAGCCCAGGGGGGGTCAGGGAGTACGAGCAGTACTTC

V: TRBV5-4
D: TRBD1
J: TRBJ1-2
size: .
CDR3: CASSSTFGTAAWGYTF
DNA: TGTGCCAGCAGCTCCACCTTCGGGACAGCCGCCTGGGGCTACACCTTC

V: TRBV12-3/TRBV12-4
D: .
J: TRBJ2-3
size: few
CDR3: CASSFTPPPTDTQYF
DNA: TGTGCCAGCAGTTTCACTCCGCCCCCCACAGATACGCAGTATTTT

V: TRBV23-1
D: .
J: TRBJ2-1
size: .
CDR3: CASTFAALRSELYNEQFF
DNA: TGCGCCAGCACCTTTGCAGCTCTCAGGTCTGAACTTTACAATGAGCAGTTCTTC

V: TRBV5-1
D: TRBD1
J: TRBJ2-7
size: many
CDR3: CASSQGQGGYEQYF
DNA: TGTGCCAGCAGCCAGGGACAGGGAGGCTACGAGCAGTACTTC

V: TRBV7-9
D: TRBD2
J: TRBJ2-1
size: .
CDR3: CASTQLAASYNEQFF
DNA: TGTGCCAGCACCCAACTAGCGGCCTCCTACAATGAGCAGTTCTTC

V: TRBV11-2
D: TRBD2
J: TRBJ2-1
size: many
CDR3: CASSPPGGTSRNYNEQFF
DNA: TGTGCCAGCAGCCCCCCAGGCGGGACTAGCAGAAACTACAATGAGCAGTTCTTC

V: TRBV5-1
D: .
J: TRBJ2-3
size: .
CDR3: CASSQPGQSGKYF
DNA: TGCGCCAGCAGCCAGCCGGGACAATCAGGAAAGTATTTT

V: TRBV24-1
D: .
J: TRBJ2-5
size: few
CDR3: CATSPGGLDQETQYF
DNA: TGTGCCACCAGTCCAGGTGGACTTGATCAAGAGACCCAGTACTTC

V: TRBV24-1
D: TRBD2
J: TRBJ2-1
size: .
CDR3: CATSDQSGRAEDEQFF
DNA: TGTGCCACCAGTGACCAAAGCGGGAGAGCCGAAGATGAGCAGTTCTTC

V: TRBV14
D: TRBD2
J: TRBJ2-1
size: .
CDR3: CASSQEWEGSEQFF
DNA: TGTGCCAGCAGCCAAGAGTGGGAGGGGAGTGAGCAGTTCTTC

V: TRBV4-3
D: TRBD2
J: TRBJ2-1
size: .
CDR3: CASSQAGGPSEQFF
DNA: TGCGCCAGCAGCCAAGCGGGAGGGCCTTCCGAGCAGTTCTTC

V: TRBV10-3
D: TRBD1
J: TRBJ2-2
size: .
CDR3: CAISAGTGNTGELFF
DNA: TGTGCCATCAGTGCTGGGACAGGGAACACCGGGGAGCTGTTTTTT

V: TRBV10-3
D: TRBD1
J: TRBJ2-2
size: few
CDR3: CAISGLGQSTGELFF
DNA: TGTGCCATCAGTGGCCTGGGACAGTCTACCGGGGAGCTGTTTTTT

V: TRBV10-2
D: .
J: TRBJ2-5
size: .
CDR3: CASRDRERTQETQYF
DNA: TGCGCCAGCAGGGACCGGGAAAGGACTCAAGAGACCCAGTACTTC

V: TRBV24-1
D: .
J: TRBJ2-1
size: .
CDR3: CATSDSPTGEQFF
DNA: TGTGCCACCAGTGATTCTCCTACCGGAGAGCAGTTCTTC

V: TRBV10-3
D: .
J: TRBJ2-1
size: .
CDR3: CAISEEIREQFF
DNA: TGTGCCATCAGCGAAGAGATAAGAGAGCAGTTCTTC

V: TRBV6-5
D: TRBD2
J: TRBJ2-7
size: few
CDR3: CASSWGTNSYEQYF
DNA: TGTGCCAGCAGTTGGGGGACTAACTCCTACGAGCAGTACTTC

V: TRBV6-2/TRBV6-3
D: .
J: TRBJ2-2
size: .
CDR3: CASSSEGLWYSGELFF
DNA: TGTGCCAGCAGTTCCGAGGGCCTGTGGTACAGCGGGGAGCTGTTTTTT

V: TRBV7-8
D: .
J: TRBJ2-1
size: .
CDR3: CASSLPLRQLTYNEQFF
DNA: TGTGCCAGCAGCTTACCTCTCAGACAGCTTACCTACAATGAGCAGTTCTTC

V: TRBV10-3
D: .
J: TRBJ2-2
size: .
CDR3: CATTRGDSNTGELFF
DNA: TGTGCCACCACCCGTGGGGATTCGAACACCGGGGAGCTGTTTTTT

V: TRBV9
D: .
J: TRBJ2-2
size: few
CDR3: CASSVTRGKGWDPGELFF
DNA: TGTGCCAGCAGCGTTACTAGAGGGAAAGGATGGGACCCCGGGGAGCTGTTTTTT

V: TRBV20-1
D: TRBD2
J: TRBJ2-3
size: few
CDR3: CSASESGKLFDTQYF
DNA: TGCAGTGCTAGTGAAAGCGGGAAGTTATTTGATACGCAGTATTTT

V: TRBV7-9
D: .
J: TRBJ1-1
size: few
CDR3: CASSLVVKKTEAFF
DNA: TGTGCCAGCAGCTTAGTAGTGAAGAAGACTGAAGCTTTCTTT

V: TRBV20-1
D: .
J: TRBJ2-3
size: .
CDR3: CSARRGSLEDTQYF
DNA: TGCAGTGCTCGCCGGGGAAGCCTAGAAGATACGCAGTATTTT

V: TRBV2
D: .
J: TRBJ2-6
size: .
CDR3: CASSEEGGAGANVLTF
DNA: TGTGCCAGCAGTGAGGAAGGGGGGGCTGGGGCCAACGTCCTGACTTTC

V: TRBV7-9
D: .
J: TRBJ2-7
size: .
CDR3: CASSLAYNEGYEQYF
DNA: TGTGCCAGCAGCTTAGCTTACAACGAGGGTTACGAGCAGTACTTC

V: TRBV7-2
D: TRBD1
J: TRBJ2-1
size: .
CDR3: CASSLWGTGNEQFF
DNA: TGTGCCAGCAGCTTATGGGGGACAGGCAATGAGCAGTTCTTC

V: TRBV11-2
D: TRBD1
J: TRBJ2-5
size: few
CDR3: CASSSLQGRETQYF
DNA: TGTGCCAGCAGCTCTTTACAGGGGCGCGAGACCCAGTACTTC

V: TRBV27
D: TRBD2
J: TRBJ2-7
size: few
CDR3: CASSLSAGGSYEQYF
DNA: TGTGCCAGCAGTTTATCGGCGGGAGGCTCCTACGAGCAGTACTTC

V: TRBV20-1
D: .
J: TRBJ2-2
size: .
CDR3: CSASTTTGELFF
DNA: TGCAGTGCTAGTACTACAACCGGGGAGCTGTTTTTT

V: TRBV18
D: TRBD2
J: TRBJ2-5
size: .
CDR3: CASSRGLAGGETQYF
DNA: TGTGCCAGCTCCCGGGGACTAGCGGGAGGAGAGACCCAGTACTTC

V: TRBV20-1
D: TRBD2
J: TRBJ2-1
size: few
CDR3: CSSGRYNEQFF
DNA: TGCAGTAGCGGGAGATACAATGAGCAGTTCTTC

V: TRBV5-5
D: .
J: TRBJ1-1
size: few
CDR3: CASSFRGSKNTEAFF
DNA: TGTGCCAGCAGCTTTCGGGGGAGTAAGAACACTGAAGCTTTCTTT

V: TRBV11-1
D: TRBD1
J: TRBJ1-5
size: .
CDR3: CASSLAGTGAGYSNQPQHF
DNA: TGTGCCAGCAGCTTAGCTGGGACAGGGGCAGGATATAGCAATCAGCCCCAGCATTTT

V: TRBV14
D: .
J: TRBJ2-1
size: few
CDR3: CASSQALAGEQFF
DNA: TGTGCCAGCAGCCAGGCTTTAGCTGGTGAGCAGTTCTTC

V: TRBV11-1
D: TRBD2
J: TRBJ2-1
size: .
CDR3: CASSLEAGAKAFSYNEQFF
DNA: TGTGCCAGCAGCTTAGAAGCGGGAGCCAAAGCGTTTTCCTACAATGAGCAGTTCTTC

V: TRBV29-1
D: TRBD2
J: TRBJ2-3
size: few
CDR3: CSVSGRNIDTQYF
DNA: TGCAGCGTTAGCGGGAGGAATATAGATACGCAGTATTTT

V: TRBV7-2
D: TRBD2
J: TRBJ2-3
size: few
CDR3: CASSLVAGERDTQYF
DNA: TGTGCCAGCAGCTTAGTGGCGGGAGAAAGAGATACGCAGTATTTT

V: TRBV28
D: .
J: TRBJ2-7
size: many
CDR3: CASSFQKIYEQYF
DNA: TGTGCCAGCAGTTTCCAAAAGATCTACGAGCAGTACTTC

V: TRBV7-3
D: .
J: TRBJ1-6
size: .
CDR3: CASSKGQRNNSPLHF
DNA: TGTGCCAGCAGCAAAGGACAGCGAAATAATTCACCCCTCCACTTT

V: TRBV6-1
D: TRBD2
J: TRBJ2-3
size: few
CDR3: CASRAPRGGTDTQYF
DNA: TGTGCCAGCCGCGCCCCGCGGGGGGGCACAGATACGCAGTATTTT

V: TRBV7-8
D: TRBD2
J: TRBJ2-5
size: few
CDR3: CASSYGTSGNAETQYF
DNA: TGTGCCAGCAGCTATGGGACTAGCGGGAATGCGGAGACCCAGTACTTC